Included here is one TCR beta chain sequence, with context. This clone was seen more than once but under ten times. No cognate antigen has been identified for it. No clone much larger than this one lies a single base away; base qualities are absent. Library construction relied on the immunoSEQ multiplex PCR assay. For the multiplex PCR, a mixture combining 60 forward primers for TCR Vbeta segments and 13 reverse primers for TCR Jbeta segments was used. A multiplex PCR assay on genomic DNA amplified the CDR3 region of rearranged TCR beta genes. On the Illumina HiSeq System, the amplified TCR beta libraries were sequenced as 87-base-pair reads. The authors' analysis ran thus. In a later analysis, tens of millions of unique TCR beta chains were counted across the approximately 640 repertoires, and around 10 million of these chains were shared by at least two donors. To remove PCR and sequencing errors, raw reads were error-corrected and collapsed into unique sequences using a nearest-neighbor algorithm that merged closely related sequences. V, D and J gene segments were assigned by aligning CDR3 sequences to IMGT reference sequences. For a sequence to be retained, a match of at least six nucleotides was required to both a V gene segment and a J gene segment. Rearrangements were classified as productive when the CDR3 lacked stop codons and remained in frame with V and J, and all other rearrangements were classified as non-productive. Following IMGT convention, CDR3 was defined as the stretch from the second conserved V-encoded cysteine up to the conserved J-encoded phenylalanine. The earlier analysis of about 610 of the donors excluded any sequence lacking an unambiguous match to a single V gene segment. In an earlier analysis of more than 500 of the donors, a V segment was called functional when productive rearrangements were above 56.7%, and segregating when the standard deviation between donors exceeded 5%. A statistical classification framework was developed to diagnose cytomegalovirus status using the catalog of TCR beta chain sequences. In a later analysis, TCR nucleotide sequences were compared against IMGT/GENE-DB human TR gene sequences so that V and J genes could be assigned. A later analysis assigned CDR3 sequences and most-parsimonious VDJ recombination scenarios with the TCRdist pipeline. In a later analysis, every TCR beta chain was defined by the combination of its CDR3 amino acid sequence and its V-gene family, and reads without a unique V-gene family were dropped. As a way to deal with suspected cross-contamination and a sequencing artifact, a later analysis dropped hundreds of nucleotide sequences that were highly shared and had low generation probability. For each public chain, a later analysis derived a clonal expansion index from normalized ranks of inferred template counts within each repertoire. A later analysis computed generation probabilities with a VDJ recombination model fitted to out-of-frame rearrangements, and checked the results against IGoR. In a later analysis, hypergeometric tests were used to score TCR-TCR, TCR-HLA and TCR-CMV co-occurrence, with a repertoire-size bias correction applied to TCR pairs. A later analysis estimated false discovery rates by permuting HLA or CMV assignments 20 times. In a later analysis, co-occurring TCRs were grouped using DBSCAN, and TCRdist sequence similarity was added for clustering within HLA-allele-positive subsets. For co-occurrence clustering, repertoires with fewer than 30,000 or more than 120,000 public chains were excluded, along with five or six repertoires with anomalous nucleotide sharing. This immuneACCESS table, as held by TCRdb, lists in-frame sequences with V and J called but not all clones. Of the missing ones, under half trace to an unresolved V gene in checked studies; the others have no known cause. V, J and clone size are taken as reported in that table, and D and trimming were inferred from the DNA itself. The sample table shows roughly 140,000 clones, and about 64% are seen once. Jointly, the top ten make up about 3% of the sample.

The CDR3 has 15 amino acids, counting the end cysteine and phenylalanine. The retained sequence is limited to the CDR3, 45 bases, with the frame set at the first base. The trim is 0 bases for V and 8 bases for J, with a gap of 14 bases between the germline ends. CDR1 MNHEY and CDR2 SVGAGI are derived from the germline V gene. The cohort consisted of fewer than 700 healthy bone marrow donors. All cohort members were sampled while nominally healthy, although unrecorded immune exposures were likely present. The donor was CMV seropositive and was included in the group of approximately 300 seropositive cohort members. A peripheral blood sample was collected from each donor, and TCR beta sequencing was performed on peripheral blood mononuclear cells. Genomic DNA extraction from the blood cell samples was performed with the Qiagen DNeasy Blood Extraction Kit. The data stem from a study of cytomegalovirus exposure and HLA in healthy donors (dated by TCRdb to the late 2010s). At the level of the whole study: An earlier analysis of around 600 of the donors reported about 250 Gb of sequence data and around 120 million unique TCR beta sequences from about 200 million T cells. The study aimed to test whether cataloging public T cell receptors could reveal signatures of past pathogen exposure. An early release covering about 600 HLA-typed donors comprised 300 to 350 gigabases of sequencing data and tens of millions of unique TCR sequences. In a later analysis, previously published TCR beta repertoires from 600 to 850 donors were re-analyzed and high-resolution HLA genotyping was added so that TCR occurrence patterns could be studied. Because of strong linkage in the cohort, roughly five DR-DQ haplotypes were treated as single units for association and clustering. The later analysis used no new phenotypic data to find candidate immune exposures, relying instead on TCR beta sequences and their occurrence across donors. Alongside the repertoire data, information on donor age, sex, ethnicity and CMV serostatus was compiled. All discovery cohort repertoires had been generated on a single sequencing platform. The T cell repertoires of under 750 subjects were profiled by immunosequencing and related to cytomegalovirus serostatus. Besides the first cohort of hundreds of subjects, a separate validation cohort made up of 95 to 150 different subjects was used. To predict cytomegalovirus infection status, the study combined high-throughput TCR immunosequencing, statistical association of individual TCRs with disease status, and machine learning. Among roughly 400 genotyped donors of the cohort, an average of about 240,000 unique TCR beta nucleotide sequences were sequenced per donor, around 18% of them non-productive. The genetic ancestry cluster associated with self-reported Caucasian donors included roughly four fifths of the roughly 400 genotyped donors. In a later genetic analysis, genome-wide SNP genotypes for about 55% of the roughly 700 donors were used, and that subset was treated as a discovery cohort. The number of donors typed differed by locus, with 629-630 for A, B, C, DRB1 and DQB1, 522 for DQA1, about 610 for DPA1, and under 490 for DPB1. An earlier analysis of fewer than 700 of the donors applied high-throughput TCR beta sequencing to assess whether each TCR beta V gene segment acted as functional or pseudogenic. HLA typing included class I and class II loci at four-digit resolution.

Here is what the overall study found, with its caveats: CMV serostatus was the only immune exposure information available for the cohort. This cohort had only TCR beta chains sequenced, and the lack of alpha or paired-chain data limited which features could be detected. A later analysis found that most CMV-associated TCR beta chains appeared HLA-restricted, with HLA associations seemingly driven largely by CMV exposure. In a later genetic analysis, a missense DCLRE1C variant was associated with V-gene and J-gene trimming of TCR beta chains, and the association was replicated in an independent cohort. A later analysis found that TCR association rates varied across HLA loci, with DRB1 alleles showing the most associated TCRs and HLA-C alleles the fewest. An earlier analysis of some 560 of the donors showed that most TCR beta V segments appeared in productive rearrangements either about 87% or about 30% of the time, which broadly matched IMGT annotations. In a later genetic analysis, fewer N-insertions in productive TCRs were reported among donors in an Asian-associated ancestry cluster than the roughly 700-donor mean. Correlated functional status among segregating V segments might reflect linkage disequilibrium, but an unknown experimental factor could not be ruled out. The classifier was reported to diagnose cytomegalovirus status with high specificity and sensitivity in both the original cohort and the validation cohort. The presence/absence analyses assumed that sequencing depth was roughly uniform across donors, and that assumption may not be true. A further reported finding was that TCR beta sequences accurately predicted the HLA-A and HLA-B alleles for most subjects in the first cohort. A few of the identified cytomegalovirus-associated TCR beta chains were confirmed in vitro to be specific for cytomegalovirus antigens. Because some donors lacked HLA typing at each locus, the association tests relied only on the typed subset. Some IMGT-functional V segments, including TRBV6-2 and TRBV6-3, could not be distinguished by the 87-base-pair reads and were therefore excluded. Assigning TCR associations to individual alleles was difficult when HLA alleles, especially DR and DQ, strongly co-occurred. About 17 rarely observed V segments, including chromosome 9 orphons, were excluded from the earlier analysis of some 590 of the donors because counts were too low. In a later analysis, HLA-associated TCR beta chains showed more clonal expansion and lower generation probabilities than non-associated chains that were equally common. A later analysis reported that several top co-occurrence clusters appeared linked to parvovirus B19, influenza, CMV and Epstein-Barr virus. A cluster of highly shared sequence variants was judged likely to be a technical artifact of the sequencing pipeline. In a later analysis, some 18,000 TCR beta sequences were associated with specific HLA alleles at a false discovery rate of 0.05. While some public TCRs were present in many individuals, most TCR sequences turned up only very rarely across donors. It was suggested by the authors that the approach could potentially be generalized to other disease states and immunological phenotypes. A total of about 150 TCR beta chains were listed by the study as associated with cytomegalovirus.

Source material: PBMCs. The rearranged segments are TRBV6-5 and TRBJ2-4; the D gene remains uncertain. The clonotype comes from a young woman in good health and CMV-seropositive. The encoded CDR3 is CASSYSRALEDIQYF. The DNA reads as follows: TGTGCCAGCAGTTACTCGAGAGCCCTAGAGGACATTCAGTACTTC.